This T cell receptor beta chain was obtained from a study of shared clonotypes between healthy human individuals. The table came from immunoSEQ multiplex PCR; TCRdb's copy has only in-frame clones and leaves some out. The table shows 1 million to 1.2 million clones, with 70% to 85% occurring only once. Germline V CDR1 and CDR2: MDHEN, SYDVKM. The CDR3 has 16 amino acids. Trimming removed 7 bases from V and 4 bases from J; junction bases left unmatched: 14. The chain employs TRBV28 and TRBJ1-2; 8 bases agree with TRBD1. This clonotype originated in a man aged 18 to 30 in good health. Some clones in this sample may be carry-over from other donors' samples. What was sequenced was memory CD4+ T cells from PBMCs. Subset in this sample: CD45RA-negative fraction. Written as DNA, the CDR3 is TGTGCCAGCACCACCCCCGGGACAGGAATCGGCTATGGCTACACCTTC. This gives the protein CASTTPGTGIGYGYTF.